What follows describes a single T cell receptor beta chain. Antigen unknown. Trimming took off 0 bases at V and 2 bases at J, with 12 bases between the two ends. This CDR3 region has 16 residues. Germline CDR1 reads SGHTA; CDR2 reads FQGTGA. The data originate from a study of T cell responses to AZD1222 COVID-19 vaccine. Findings of the study overall: Researchers took repertoire samples only after the peak T cell response had come. Baseline seropositivity occurred in only 5 to 7 AZD1222 recipients. Spike was spanned by vaccine-associated CD4 TCRs, with dominance at 160-218 and 743-854.

Assay used: immunoSEQ multiplex PCR; TCRdb lists only in-frame clones, some missing. In the table there are approximately 150,000 clones, 80% to 95% of which are singletons. The chain employs TRBV7-3 and TRBJ2-3; the D is unclear. Here the sequenced sample was peripheral blood, taken 28 days after the second AZD1222 dose. This TCR derives from an adult who received the AZD1222 COVID-19 vaccine. The CDR3 loop reads CASSLTRSENTDTQYF. Written as DNA, the CDR3 is TGTGCCAGCAGCTTAACTCGATCAGAGAACACAGATACGCAGTATTTT.